A selection of T cell receptor beta chains follows, all from one sample in a study of blood T cell repertoires in COVID-19. Libraries were prepared by immunoSEQ multiplex PCR; TCRdb keeps only in-frame clonotypes and omits some of them. The sample records a few hundred thousand clones, 70% to 90% being singletons. The sample comprised peripheral blood. Source of these receptors: a woman aged 45-60 years with COVID-19, enrolled during active disease. Each CDR3 is given with its conserved first and last residue. Fields, in order: V gene, J gene, D gene, clone size, CDR3 DNA, CDR3 protein. D genes are given only for firm matches. The listing skips clone size in some rows; elsewhere it reads once, few, many or a size class.

>TRBV11-2|TRBJ2-7|-|-
TGTGCCAGCAGCTTAGATCCGTACGAGCAGTACTTC
CASSLDPYEQYF
>TRBV6-2/TRBV6-3|TRBJ2-5|TRBD1|-
TGTGCCAGCAGTTACTCCCGGACAGGGAGAGAGACCCAGTACTTC
CASSYSRTGRETQYF
>TRBV18|TRBJ1-4|-|-
TGTGCCAGCTCATTCCGGGAGGGCGGCGAAAAACTGTTTTTT
CASSFREGGEKLFF
>TRBV5-4|TRBJ1-1|-|-
TGTGCCAGCAGCACCAGGGATTTGAACACTGAAGCTTTCTTT
CASSTRDLNTEAFF
>TRBV6-2/TRBV6-3|TRBJ1-5|TRBD1|-
TGTGCCAGCAGCACCACCCGGGACAGGGGATCGAACAATCAGCCCCAGCATTTT
CASSTTRDRGSNNQPQHF
>TRBV3-1/TRBV3-2|TRBJ1-2|-|once
TGTGCCAGCAGCCAAGTCCCGGGGGGGGAGGGCACCTTC
CASSQVPGGEGTF
>TRBV18|TRBJ1-5|TRBD1|-
TGTGCCAGCTCACCATGGGGGACAGGGGATGACCAGCCCCAGCATTTT
CASSPWGTGDDQPQHF
>TRBV3-1/TRBV3-2|TRBJ2-5|-|-
TGTGCCAGCAGCCAAGCCTCGGGACAAGAGACCCAGTACTTC
CASSQASGQETQYF
>TRBV28|TRBJ1-5|-|-
TGTGCCACCAGCTATCAGCCCCAGCATTTT
CATSYQPQHF
>TRBV6-2/TRBV6-3|TRBJ2-3|-|-
TGTGCCAGCAGTTACTCAGCACAGACAGATACGCAGTATTTT
CASSYSAQTDTQYF
>TRBV27|TRBJ1-6|-|-
TGTGCCAGCAGACGAACAGCGGAGGGCCTCACACCCCTCCACTTT
CASRRTAEGLTPLHF
>TRBV6-2/TRBV6-3|TRBJ2-7|TRBD2|few
TGTGCCAGCAGTCGAGCGGGAGCCAAGTTCAGCGAGCAGTACTTC
CASSRAGAKFSEQYF
>TRBV18|TRBJ2-3|-|-
TGTGCCAGCTCCCCTAGCACAGATACGCAGTATTTT
CASSPSTDTQYF
>TRBV19|TRBJ1-2|TRBD1|-
TGTGCCAGTAGTAAAATTGACAGGGACTATGGCTACACCTTC
CASSKIDRDYGYTF
>TRBV4-1|TRBJ2-7|-|-
TGCGCCAGCAGCCAAGATCCCCGAGGGTACGAGCAGTACTTC
CASSQDPRGYEQYF
>TRBV5-4|TRBJ2-3|-|once
TGTGCCAGCAGCCCCAGGACAGCCATAGGGGCGGAATTGCAGTATTTT
CASSPRTAIGAELQYF
>TRBV4-2|TRBJ1-5|-|-
TGTGCCAGCAGCCAAGAACAGGGTAGCAATCAGCCCCAGCATTTT
CASSQEQGSNQPQHF
>TRBV6-5|TRBJ2-3|-|-
TGTGCCAGCAGTCGCCGAGGAGTTCTCACAGATACGCAGTATTTT
CASSRRGVLTDTQYF
>TRBV5-1|TRBJ1-1|TRBD1|-
TGCGCCAGCAGCTCGGGGGTGGTTCAGGGGGCCTCTGAAGCTTTCTTT
CASSSGVVQGASEAFF
>TRBV19|TRBJ2-3|-|-
TGTGCCAGTACCTCAACGTTTTCGGGGATTGGCACAGATACGCAGTATTTT
CASTSTFSGIGTDTQYF
>TRBV18|TRBJ2-7|-|-
TGTGCCAGCTCACCGTCGAACAGCCTTATCTACGAGCAGTACTTC
CASSPSNSLIYEQYF
>TRBV5-1|TRBJ2-7|-|-
TGCGCCAGCAGCTTGGGTCCAGGGTCGAGCTACGAGCAGTACTTC
CASSLGPGSSYEQYF
>TRBV5-6|TRBJ1-1|-|-
TGTGCCAGCAGTCCGGAGTGGGGGCCAAGGGACACTGAAGCTTTCTTT
CASSPEWGPRDTEAFF
>TRBV7-2|TRBJ2-1|-|-
TGTGCCAGCAGCCGCTCCGGGAGCTCCTACAATGAGCAGTTCTTC
CASSRSGSSYNEQFF
>TRBV25-1|TRBJ2-3|-|-
TGTGCCAGCAGTCACGGGCGGGGAAACACAGATACGCAGTATTTT
CASSHGRGNTDTQYF
>TRBV7-2|TRBJ2-2|-|-
TGTGCCAGCAGCTTAATCCTAGGAAACACCGGGGAGCTGTTTTTT
CASSLILGNTGELFF
>TRBV14|TRBJ2-5|TRBD1|-
TGTGCCAGCAGCCGGGACAGGGACCAAGAGACCCAGTACTTC
CASSRDRDQETQYF
>TRBV30|TRBJ2-3|-|-
TGTGCCTGCCGCTCCTGGGCACAAGGCACAGATACGCAGTATTTT
CACRSWAQGTDTQYF
>TRBV29-1|TRBJ2-2|-|-
TGCAGCGTTCGGCAGGGCGACACCGGGGAGCTGTTTTTT
CSVRQGDTGELFF
>TRBV19|TRBJ2-7|-|-
TGTGCCAGTAGTATTTCCTCTGACCGGGACAAAGGCGACGAGCAGTACTTC
CASSISSDRDKGDEQYF
>TRBV6-1|TRBJ2-7|TRBD2|-
TGTGCCAGCAGTGGAGCTAGCGGGAGGCCCTACGAGCAGTACTTC
CASSGASGRPYEQYF
>TRBV14|TRBJ1-2|-|once
TGTGCCAGCAGCCAAGATTACAGGGTCGGTGGCTACACCTTC
CASSQDYRVGGYTF
>TRBV19|TRBJ1-2|TRBD1|-
TGTGCCAGTAGTAGAACAGGGGCCCTCTATGGCTACACCTTC
CASSRTGALYGYTF
>TRBV15|TRBJ2-7|TRBD1|-
TGTGCCACCAGCCGGACAGGGGGCAACGAGCAGTACTTC
CATSRTGGNEQYF
>TRBV10-3|TRBJ2-1|TRBD1|-
TGTGCCATCAGTGAGTATGTGACAGGGTGGGACAATGAGCAGTTCTTC
CAISEYVTGWDNEQFF
>TRBV25-1|TRBJ2-1|TRBD2|-
TGTGCCAGCAGCGACCCACGGCTAGCGGTAAGGAATGAGCAGTTCTTC
CASSDPRLAVRNEQFF
>TRBV6-2/TRBV6-3|TRBJ2-7|TRBD1|few
TGTGCCAGCAGTTATCAGGCGGGACAGGGCTACGAGCAGTACTTC
CASSYQAGQGYEQYF
>TRBV7-9|TRBJ2-5|-|-
TGTGCCAGCAGCTTTCTTGAGACCCAGTACTTC
CASSFLETQYF
>TRBV19|TRBJ2-1|TRBD1|-
TGTGCCAGTAGTATAAGCGGGACAGGGATTTACAATGAGCAGTTCTTC
CASSISGTGIYNEQFF
>TRBV7-2|TRBJ1-1|TRBD1|-
TGTGCCAGCAGCTTAGCGGGGACAGCGAACACTGAAGCTTTCTTT
CASSLAGTANTEAFF
>TRBV9|TRBJ1-3|TRBD1|-
TGTGCCAGCAGCGGACAGGGTACTGGAAACACCATATATTTT
CASSGQGTGNTIYF
>TRBV29-1|TRBJ2-1|TRBD2|-
TGCAGCCTACTAGCGGGAGGTCGAAACAATGAGCAGTTCTTC
CSLLAGGRNNEQFF
>TRBV18|TRBJ2-1|TRBD2|-
TGTGCCAGCTCCCTCGGGAGGCGGGTGGTTGAGCAGTTCTTC
CASSLGRRVVEQFF
>TRBV19|TRBJ2-4|TRBD1|-
TGTGCCAGTAGGGGACAGGGAAACATTCAGTACTTC
CASRGQGNIQYF
>TRBV15|TRBJ2-5|-|-
TGTGCCACCAGCAGAGATTCGGTACAAGAGACCCAGTACTTC
CATSRDSVQETQYF
>TRBV4-3|TRBJ2-3|TRBD2|-
TGCGCCAGCAGCCCTAAATTGTTGGACATGCGGGAGGGCACAGATACGCAGTATTTT
CASSPKLLDMREGTDTQYF
>TRBV30|TRBJ2-3|-|-
TGTGCCTGGAGTAGGGGGGCGGGAGCCCCAGATACGCAGTATTTT
CAWSRGAGAPDTQYF